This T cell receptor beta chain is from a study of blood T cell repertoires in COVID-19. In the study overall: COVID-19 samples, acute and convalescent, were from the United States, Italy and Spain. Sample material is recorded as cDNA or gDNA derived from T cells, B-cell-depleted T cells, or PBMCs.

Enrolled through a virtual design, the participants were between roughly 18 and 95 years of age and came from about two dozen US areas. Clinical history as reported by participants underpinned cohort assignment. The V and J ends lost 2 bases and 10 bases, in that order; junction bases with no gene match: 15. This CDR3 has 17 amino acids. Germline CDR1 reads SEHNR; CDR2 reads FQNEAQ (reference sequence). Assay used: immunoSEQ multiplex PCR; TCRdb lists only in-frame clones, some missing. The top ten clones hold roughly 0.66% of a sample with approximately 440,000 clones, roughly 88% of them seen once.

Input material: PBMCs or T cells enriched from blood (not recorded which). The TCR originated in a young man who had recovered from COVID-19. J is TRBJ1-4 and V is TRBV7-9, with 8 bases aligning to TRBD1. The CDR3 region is CASSLSPAGGTEGKLFF. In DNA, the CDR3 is TGTGCCAGCAGCTTATCACCCGCAGGGGGCACGGAGGGAAAACTGTTTTTT.